This T cell receptor beta chain was recovered during a study of blood T cells in healthy people across ages. Together with a sample-barcoded 5' primer, a J-beta primer mix was included in a second PCR lasting 7 to 11 cycles. Each CDR3 protein gets one entry after TCRdb re-called the 5' RACE reads with MiXCR. The sample holds about 1.4 million distinct CDR3 sequences, roughly 60% seen once. The CDR3 runs 15 residues. Germline loops: CDR1 KGHSH, CDR2 LQKENI. V was clipped by 4 bases and J by 7 bases, with 17 bases between them. Regarding this clonotype: Its matching antigen is unknown.

Broader study findings: Naive and antigen-experienced cells could not be conclusively compared, given unsorted PBMCs. Higher naive T cell percentage went strongly together with higher TCR beta diversity.

The rearrangement uses TRBV18 and TRBJ2-1; maybe TRBD1 (6 bases). This sequence originates from a man younger than 30 in good health. Sample: blood. CDR3 bases: TGTGCCAGCTCACTCCCCCACAGGGCCACTAATGAGCAGTTCTTC. The encoded protein is CASSLPHRATNEQFF.